These 11 T cell receptor beta chains share one sample of origin, sequenced in a study of neurological immune-mediated disorders (dated by TCRdb to between 2017 and 2020). The library was made by 5' RACE. Reads for this sample came from an Illumina HiSeq 2500. Through fastp at Q25 and MiXCR, TCRdb rebuilt clones from the public reads, retaining in-frame beta chains. Here each entry gathers all rows of one CDR3 protein and keeps the most common genes and DNA. This sample lists roughly 70,000 distinct CDR3 sequences; almost 4% were detected once. Jointly, the top ten make up 1.3% of the sample. Material for sequencing was PBMCs. Source of these receptors: a man aged 25-40 years with multiple sclerosis.

The sample holds many counts of this clonotype. This chain connects TRBV7-2 to TRBJ2-3; 7 nucleotides match TRBD2. The CDR3 loop spans 17 amino acids. V dropped 4 bases and J dropped 2; count of bases not matched to a gene: 12. Germline-derived CDR1 and CDR2 are SGHTA and FQGNSA. For the CDR3, the DNA is TGTGCCAGCAGCTCTACCCGACTGCGGGGGAACACAGATACGCAGTATTTT. Amino acid sequence: CASSSTRLRGNTDTQYF.

This clonotype was detected many times. This chain links TRBV5-1 with TRBJ1-6; D not resolved. Looked up from germline, CDR1 is SGHRS and CDR2 is YFSETQ. The ends were cut back, 0 bases at V and 7 bases at J, with 8 bases in the middle. The length of the CDR3 is 14 residues. In nucleotides, the CDR3 is TGCGCCAGCAGCTTGGGGGCACCAAATTCACCCCTCCACTTT. Its translation is CASSLGAPNSPLHF.

The sample holds many counts of this clonotype. V is TRBV5-1 and J is TRBJ2-3, with unresolved D. The CDR3 totals 15 residues. The germline gives CDR1 SGHRS, CDR2 YFSETQ. V was clipped by 1 base and J by 2 bases, with 11 bases between them. The CDR3 DNA follows: TGCGCCAGCAGCTTGCAGCAGATAATCACAGATACGCAGTATTTT. Its protein is CASSLQQIITDTQYF.

Ten or more counts support this clonotype. The chain carries TRBV11-3 and TRBJ2-5; 7 bases fit TRBD1. Germline V CDR1 and CDR2: SGHNT, YENEEA. CDR3 length: 14 residues. The J segment lost 5 bases and the V segment lost 5 bases, leaving 8 bases of the junction unmatched. The CDR3 reads CASSPWDSPETQYF. CDR3 bases: TGTGCCAGCAGCCCTTGGGACAGCCCGGAGACCCAGTACTTC.

This clonotype came up many times. The V gene is TRBV12-3 or TRBV12-4, the J gene TRBJ2-2, with D perhaps TRBD1 or TRBD2 (5 bases each). This CDR3 comprises 13 residues. Trimming took 6 bases from V and 4 from J, leaving 9 bases between them. CDR3 in DNA: TGTGCCAGCAGCCCGGGGCCCACCGGGGAGCTGTTTTTT. Translation gives CASSPGPTGELFF.

This clonotype was seen repeatedly, ten times or more. J is TRBJ2-7 and V is TRBV5-1; D is perhaps TRBD1 or TRBD2 (5 bases each). CDR3 size: 14 residues. The V gene's germline CDR1 is SGHRS and CDR2 YFSETQ. Trimming pared 4 bases from V and 5 bases from J, leaving 16 bases between. The DNA for the CDR3 is TGCGCCAGCAGCAGGGCCGGGACCCCTAACGAGCAGTACTTC. Encoded protein: CASSRAGTPNEQYF. The entire variable domain, with the rest obtained from reference TRBV5-1 and TRBJ2-7, is as follows: KAGVTQTPRYLIKTRGQQVTLSCSPISGHRSVSWYQQTPGQGLQFLFEYFSETQRNKGNFPGRFSGRQFSNSRSEMNVSTLELGDSALYLCASSRAGTPNEQYFGPGTRLTVT.

This clonotype was seen at least ten times. V usage is TRBV19 and J usage is TRBJ1-1, with D unresolved. The V gene lost 5 bases and the J gene lost 4 bases, with 17 bases spanning the gap. This CDR3 region has 15 residues. Germline CDR1 and CDR2: LNHDA and SQIVND (reference sequence). The CDR3 bases are TGTGCCAGTAGTTCCCCTCGGGGTTCCGGCACTGAAGCTTTCTTT. The encoded protein is CASSSPRGSGTEAFF.

This clonotype was picked up many times. V and J are TRBV3-1 and TRBJ2-7; no clear D. V gave up 2 bases and J gave up 1 base, with 3 bases separating them. Germline V gene lookup returns CDR1 LGHDT and CDR2 YNNKEL (reference sequence). CDR3 length: 12 amino acids. CDR3 sequence reads: CASSQTSYEQYF. The CDR3 DNA reads as TGTGCCAGCAGCCAAACGTCCTACGAGCAGTACTTC.

This clonotype was observed many times. The chain couples TRBV5-1 to TRBJ2-1, with 9 nucleotides matching TRBD2. The CDR3 length is 16 residues. Per germline, CDR1 SGHRS and CDR2 YFSETQ. V was clipped by 4 bases and J by 2 bases; unmatched bases: 7. This CDR3 reads CASSRLAGVTYNEQFF. The CDR3 coding sequence is TGCGCCAGCAGCAGGTTAGCGGGGGTTACCTACAATGAGCAGTTCTTC.

At least ten counts were recorded for this clonotype. The chain recombines TRBV3-1 with TRBJ2-2, with D perhaps matching TRBD1 or TRBD2 (5 bases each). Trimming removed 1 base at V and 6 bases at J, with 18 bases between. CDR3 size: 17 residues. The V gene's germline CDR1 is LGHDT and CDR2 YNNKEL (reference sequence). DNA of the CDR3: TGTGCCAGCAGCCAAGCTGTATTAAGCCGGGGACCCGGGGAGCTGTTTTTT. Translation gives CASSQAVLSRGPGELFF.

The sample holds many counts of this clonotype. The chain links TRBV11-2 to TRBJ2-5; D gene ambiguous. Trimming removed 1 base from V and 5 bases from J, with 14 bases in between. This CDR3 has 15 residues. Germline-derived CDR1 and CDR2 are SGHAT and FQNNGV. CDR3 residues: CASSLGGSNGETQYF. The CDR3 DNA follows: TGTGCCAGCAGCTTAGGTGGCTCCAATGGGGAGACCCAGTACTTC.